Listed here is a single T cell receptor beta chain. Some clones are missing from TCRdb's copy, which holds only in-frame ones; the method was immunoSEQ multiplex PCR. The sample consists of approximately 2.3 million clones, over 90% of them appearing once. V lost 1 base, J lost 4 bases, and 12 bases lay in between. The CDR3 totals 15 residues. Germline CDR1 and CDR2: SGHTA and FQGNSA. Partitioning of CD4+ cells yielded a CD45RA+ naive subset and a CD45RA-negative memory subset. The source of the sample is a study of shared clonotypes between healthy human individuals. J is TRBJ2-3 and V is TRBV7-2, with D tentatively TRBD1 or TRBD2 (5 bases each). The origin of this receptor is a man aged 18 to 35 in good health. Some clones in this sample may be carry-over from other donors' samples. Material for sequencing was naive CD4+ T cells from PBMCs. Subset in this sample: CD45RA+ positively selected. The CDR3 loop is CASSLGGSSADTQYF. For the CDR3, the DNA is TGTGCCAGCAGCTTAGGGGGGAGTTCGGCAGATACGCAGTATTTT. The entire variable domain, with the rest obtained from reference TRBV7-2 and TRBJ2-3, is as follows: GAGVSQSPSNKVTEKGKDVELRCDPISGHTALYWYRQSLGQGLEFLIYFQGNSAPDKSGLPSDRFSAERTGGSVSTLTIQRTQQEDSAVYLCASSLGGSSADTQYFGPGTRLTVL.